These 8 T cell receptor beta chains came from one sample sequenced in a study of blood T cell repertoires in COVID-19. The table came from immunoSEQ multiplex PCR; TCRdb's copy has only in-frame clones and leaves some out. This sample carries about 200,000 clones, 70% to 90% of them seen once, and the ten largest clones take 0.6% to 1%. Sequencing was carried out using peripheral blood. The receptors derive from a woman in her seventies with acute or convalescent COVID-19.

CDR3 loop: CASSLTLNYGYTF. CDR3 DNA sequence: TGTGCCAGCAGTTTGACACTGAACTATGGCTACACCTTC. The chain uses TRBV7-2 and TRBJ1-2; D is unclear. The V end was cut by 6 bases, the J end by 2 bases, with 10 bases between. Germline CDR1 is SGHTA and CDR2 is FQGNSA. This CDR3 is 13 amino acids long.

V gene TRBV19 combines with J gene TRBJ2-1, with D maybe TRBD2 (5 bases). The CDR3 has 14 residues. Trimming pared 4 bases from V and 0 bases from J, leaving 7 bases between. Germline V gene data show CDR1 as LNHDA and CDR2 as SQIVND (reference sequence). CDR3 sequence (DNA): TGTGCCAGTAGTAAACTAGTCTCCTACAATGAGCAGTTCTTC. It translates to CASSKLVSYNEQFF.

This clone was counted a few times. The chain employs TRBV6-2 or TRBV6-3 and TRBJ1-2, with a tentative D call TRBD1 (6 bases). CDR3 length: 16 amino acids. Germline V lookup: CDR1 MNHEY, CDR2 SVGEGT. V was clipped by 5 bases and J by 6 bases, with 22 bases between them. CDR3 amino acids: CASSKREGQPLNGYTF. In DNA form, the CDR3 reads TGTGCCAGCAGTAAGCGAGAAGGACAGCCTCTAAATGGCTACACCTTC.

This clone was seen more than once but under ten times. The chain joins TRBV6-2 or TRBV6-3 to TRBJ2-7, with 10 bases matching TRBD2. The CDR3 has 15 amino acids. The V gene's germline CDR1 is MNHEY and CDR2 SVGEGT. The V gene end was trimmed by 6 bases and the J gene end by 3 bases; junction bases not matched to a gene: 8. The CDR3 sequence: CASSPSGRASYEQYF. CDR3 DNA: TGTGCCAGCAGCCCAAGCGGGAGGGCTAGCTACGAGCAGTACTTC.

The chain joins TRBV2 to TRBJ2-1; 11 bases are a match to TRBD2. The V gene end was trimmed by 5 bases and the J gene end by 4 bases; junction bases not matched to a gene: 4. The germline V gene has CDR1 SNHLY and CDR2 FYNNEI. The CDR3 runs 15 residues. The CDR3 spells CASSPRTSGYNEQFF. CDR3 sequence (DNA): TGTGCCAGCAGTCCGCGGACTAGCGGGTACAATGAGCAGTTCTTC.

A few counts support this clone. J is TRBJ1-1 and V is TRBV18; D is unresolved. Trimming removed 3 bases from V and 1 base from J, with 9 bases in between. The CDR3 contains 14 residues. CDR1 and CDR2 from the germline V gene are KGHSH and LQKENI. In nucleotides, the CDR3 is TGTGCCAGCTCACCCACCTCAGGGAACACTGAAGCTTTCTTT. As protein: CASSPTSGNTEAFF.

V is TRBV6-4 and J is TRBJ1-2; 7 nucleotides align to TRBD1. CDR3 length equals 14 residues. Per germline, CDR1 MRHNA and CDR2 SNTAGT. The V segment lost 6 bases and the J segment 5 bases; nucleotides outside the gene matches: 9. For the CDR3, the DNA is TGTGCCAGCAGATTAACGACAGGGAGATATGGCTACACCTTC. Encoded protein: CASRLTTGRYGYTF.

The chain joins TRBV7-6 to TRBJ1-1; a weak D match, TRBD1 (6 bases). Trimming stripped 2 bases from V and 0 bases from J, with 10 bases between. In germline, CDR1 is SGHVS, CDR2 FNYEAQ. The CDR3 runs to 15 residues. The CDR3 region has the DNA TGTGCCAGCAGCTTATGGGGGCCCATGAACACTGAAGCTTTCTTT. This sequence encodes CASSLWGPMNTEAFF.